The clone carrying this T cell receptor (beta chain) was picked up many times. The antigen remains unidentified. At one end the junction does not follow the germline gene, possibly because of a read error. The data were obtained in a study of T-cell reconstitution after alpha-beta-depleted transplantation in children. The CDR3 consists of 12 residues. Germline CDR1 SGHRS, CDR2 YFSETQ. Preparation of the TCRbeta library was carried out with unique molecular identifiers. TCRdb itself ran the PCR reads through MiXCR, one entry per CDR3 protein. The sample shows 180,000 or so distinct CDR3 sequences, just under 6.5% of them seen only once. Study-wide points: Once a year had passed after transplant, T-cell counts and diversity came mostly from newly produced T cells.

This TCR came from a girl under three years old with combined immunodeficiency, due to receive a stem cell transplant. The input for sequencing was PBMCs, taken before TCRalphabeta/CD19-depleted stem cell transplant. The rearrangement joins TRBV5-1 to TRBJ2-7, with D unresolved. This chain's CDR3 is CASSLLFGPRDF. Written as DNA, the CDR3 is TGCGCCAGCAGCCTACTCTTCGGGCCCCGGGACTTC.